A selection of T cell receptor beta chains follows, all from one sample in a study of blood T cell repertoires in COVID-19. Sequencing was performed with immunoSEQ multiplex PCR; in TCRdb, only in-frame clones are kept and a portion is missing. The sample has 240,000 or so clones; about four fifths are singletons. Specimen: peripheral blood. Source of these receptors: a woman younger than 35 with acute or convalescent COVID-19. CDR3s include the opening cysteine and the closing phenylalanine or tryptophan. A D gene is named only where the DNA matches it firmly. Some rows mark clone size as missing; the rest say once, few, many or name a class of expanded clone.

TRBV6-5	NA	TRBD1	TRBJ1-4	TGTGCCAGCAGTCCTCGACAGGGCCGTAATGAAAAACTGTTTTTT	CASSPRQGRNEKLFF
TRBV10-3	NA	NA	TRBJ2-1	TGTGCCATCAGTGACCAGGGCCTCTCCTACAATGAGCAGTTCTTC	CAISDQGLSYNEQFF
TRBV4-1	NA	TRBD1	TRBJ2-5	TGCGCCAGCAGCCAAGATCTGACAGGGTCTAGAGAGACCCAGTACTTC	CASSQDLTGSRETQYF
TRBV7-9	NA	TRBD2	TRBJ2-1	TGTGCCAGCAGCTTTGGGCGGGAGTTAGCTGAGCAGTTCTTC	CASSFGRELAEQFF
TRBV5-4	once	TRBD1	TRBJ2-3	TGTGCCAGCAGCAGGGACAGGGATGCAGATACGCAGTATTTT	CASSRDRDADTQYF
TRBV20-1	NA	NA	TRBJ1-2	TGCAGTGCTAGTGGGTGGGAGCCCCTCTATGGCTACACCTTC	CSASGWEPLYGYTF
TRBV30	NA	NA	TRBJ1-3	TGTGCCTGGAGTACCGGACAGAGCTCTGGAAACACCATATATTTT	CAWSTGQSSGNTIYF
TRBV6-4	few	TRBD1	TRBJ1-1	TGTGCCATTTCAATAGGGACAGGGGTTGAAGCTTTCTTT	CAISIGTGVEAFF
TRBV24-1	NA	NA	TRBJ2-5	TGTGCCACCAGTGATTCAAGGGTTGGGGGGGAGACCCAGTACTTC	CATSDSRVGGETQYF
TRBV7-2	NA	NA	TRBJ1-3	TGTGCCAGCAGCTTAGCTGCATGGGGGCTTAGCTCTGGAAACACCATATATTTT	CASSLAAWGLSSGNTIYF